The T cell receptor (beta chain) described here comes from a study of blood T cell repertoires in COVID-19. Study summary: Collection of acute and convalescent COVID-19 samples took place in the United States, Italy and Spain. Nucleic acid was either cDNA or gDNA, and it came from T cells, B-cell-depleted T cells, or PBMCs.

This CDR3 has 11 residues. Germline CDR1 MGHDK, CDR2 SYGVNS. This clone was seen once. An end of the junction differs from the germline gene, which may be a read error. Original data processing: Amplified reference gene primers provided the basis for estimating nucleated cell counts. Only in-frame clones appear in the TCRdb table, and some are missing; sequencing was by immunoSEQ multiplex PCR. That table supplies the V and J calls and clone size; D and trimming were determined from the DNA. The repertoire holds around 100,000 clones, 75% to 90% seen once, with 7.9% in the top ten. The source of this sequence is a man aged 65 to 85 with acute or convalescent COVID-19. The sample consisted of peripheral blood. This rearrangement joins TRBV25-1 to TRBJ2-3; 8 bases match TRBD1. Here the CDR3 reads CASSGGQGGSF. CDR3 nucleotides: TGTGCCAGCAGTGGCGGACAGGGAGGCTCTTTT. Looking up the rest from reference TRBV25-1 and TRBJ2-3 gives the full variable domain: EADIYQTPRYLVIGTGKKITLECSQTMGHDKMYWYQQDPGMELHLIHYSYGVNSTEKGDLSSESTVSRIRTEHFPLTLESARPSHTSQYLCASSGGQGGSFGPGTRLTVL.